Reported below is one TCR beta chain. The data originate from a study of blood T cell repertoires in COVID-19. At the level of the study: Samples of COVID-19 (acute and convalescent) were obtained from the United States, Italy and Spain.

CDR3 length: 16 amino acids. V dropped 3 bases and J dropped 2 bases, with 16 bases sitting between them. Germline CDR1 reads LNHNV; CDR2 reads YYDKDF (reference sequence). Using immunoSEQ multiplex PCR, the repertoire was profiled, and TCRdb retains in-frame clones only, with some absent. The table lists fewer than 150,000 clones, around 80% of them singletons. Sequencing input: peripheral blood. The source is an elderly woman in a cohort sampled during active or convalescent COVID-19. The chain joins TRBV15 to TRBJ2-5; D might be TRBD2 (6 bases). CDR3 bases: TGTGCCACCAGCAGGACGCCGGGAGCTGTACAAGAGACCCAGTACTTC. Translation: CATSRTPGAVQETQYF.